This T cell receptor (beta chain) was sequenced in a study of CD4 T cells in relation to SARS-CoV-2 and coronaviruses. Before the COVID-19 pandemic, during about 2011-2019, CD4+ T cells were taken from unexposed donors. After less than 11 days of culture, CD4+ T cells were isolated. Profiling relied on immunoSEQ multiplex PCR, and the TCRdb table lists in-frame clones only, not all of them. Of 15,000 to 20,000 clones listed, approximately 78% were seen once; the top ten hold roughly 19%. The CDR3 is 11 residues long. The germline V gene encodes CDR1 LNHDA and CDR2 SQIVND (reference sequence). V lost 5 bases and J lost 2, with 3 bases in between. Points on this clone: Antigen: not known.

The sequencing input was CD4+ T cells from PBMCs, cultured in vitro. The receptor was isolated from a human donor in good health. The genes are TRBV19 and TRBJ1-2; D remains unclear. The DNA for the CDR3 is TGTGCCAGTAGTCCCAACTATGGCTACACCTTC. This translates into CASSPNYGYTF.